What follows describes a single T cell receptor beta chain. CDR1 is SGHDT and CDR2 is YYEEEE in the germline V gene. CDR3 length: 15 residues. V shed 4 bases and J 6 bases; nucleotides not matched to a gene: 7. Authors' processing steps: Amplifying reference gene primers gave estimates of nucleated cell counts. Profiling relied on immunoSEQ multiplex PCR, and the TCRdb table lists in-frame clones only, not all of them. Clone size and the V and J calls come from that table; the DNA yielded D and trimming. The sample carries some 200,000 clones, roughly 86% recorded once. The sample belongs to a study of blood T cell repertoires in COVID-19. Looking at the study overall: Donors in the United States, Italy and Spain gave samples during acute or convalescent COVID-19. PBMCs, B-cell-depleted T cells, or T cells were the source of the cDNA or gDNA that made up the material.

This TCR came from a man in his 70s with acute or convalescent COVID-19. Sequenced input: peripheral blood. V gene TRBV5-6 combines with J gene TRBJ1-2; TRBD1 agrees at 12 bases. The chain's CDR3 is CASSGERDRGHGYTF. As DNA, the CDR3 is TGTGCCAGCAGCGGCGAACGGGACAGGGGGCATGGCTACACCTTC.